Below, 20 T cell receptor beta chains from the same sample are listed, as sequenced in a study of CD8 T cells in ankylosing spondylitis. Overall study results and limits: A TCR beta motif of roughly eight highly homologous variants appeared characteristic of ankylosing spondylitis blood.

Their antigens are not known. TCRdb re-called the 5' RACE reads through MiXCR, storing one row per CDR3 protein. The sample holds hundreds of thousands of distinct CDR3 sequences, over 9.5% seen once. The sequencing sample was made of blood, either unsorted or a sorted T cell fraction (not recorded which). The receptors were gathered from a male donor with ankylosing spondylitis.

In this sample, this clonotype turned up a few times. This chain connects TRBV20-1 to TRBJ2-7; 9 bases are shared with TRBD2. The CDR3 loop spans 14 amino acids. The V gene end was trimmed by 1 base and the J gene end by 7 bases; junction bases not matched to a gene: 8. Germline V gene sequence: CDR1 DFQATT, CDR2 SNEGSKA (reference sequence). The CDR3 bases are TGCAGTGCTAGAGTACTAGCGGGCCCCAAGGAGCAGTACTTC. Amino acid sequence: CSARVLAGPKEQYF.

The chain combines TRBV20-1 with TRBJ2-1; D may be TRBD1 (5 bases). Trimming removed 1 base at V and 0 bases at J, with 13 bases between. Germline CDR1 DFQATT, CDR2 SNEGSKA (reference sequence). CDR3 length: 16 residues. CDR3 DNA sequence: TGCAGTGCTAGAGCAGGGCGAGCGTTCTCCTACAATGAGCAGTTCTTC. Protein product: CSARAGRAFSYNEQFF.

Here the CDR3 DNA reads TGCGCCAGCAGGGTAGGACAGGTTCCCGCCACAGATACGCAGTATTTT. As protein: CASRVGQVPATDTQYF. The genes are TRBV5-1 and TRBJ2-3; 7 positions match TRBD1. Germline trimming cut 5 bases from V and 2 bases from J; bases unmatched to any gene: 11. Germline lookup yields CDR1 SGHRS and CDR2 YFSETQ. The CDR3 totals 16 residues.

There are a few counts of this clonotype. The chain is built from TRBV5-5 and TRBJ1-3; D is possibly TRBD1 (5 bases). Trimming stripped 5 bases from V and 0 bases from J, with 18 bases between. Germline lookup yields CDR1 SGHKS and CDR2 YYEKEE (reference sequence). The CDR3 loop spans 17 amino acids. This chain's CDR3 is CASRPGDRRYSGNTIYF. In DNA, the CDR3 is TGTGCCAGCAGACCTGGGGACCGGAGATACTCTGGAAACACCATATATTTT.

V and J are TRBV3-1 and TRBJ1-2, with 8 bases that match TRBD1. V shed 11 bases, J shed 8 bases, and the junction held 16 bases outside the gene matches. Germline CDR1 reads LGHDT; CDR2 reads YNNKEL (reference sequence). The CDR3 loop spans 14 amino acids. The CDR3 sequence is CACTRTGLVGGYTF. Here the CDR3 DNA reads TGTGCCTGCACCCGGACAGGGTTAGTGGGCGGCTACACCTTC. The entire variable domain, with the rest obtained from reference TRBV3-1 and TRBJ1-2, is as follows: DTAVSQTPKYLVTQMGNDKSIKCEQNLGHDTMYWYKQDSKKFLKIMFSYNNKELIINETVPNRFSPKSPDKAHLNLHINSLELGDSAVYFCACTRTGLVGGYTFGSGTRLTVV.

This clonotype has ten or more counts. The V gene is TRBV6-5, the J gene TRBJ1-2, with D possibly being TRBD1 (6 bases). The CDR3 contains 14 residues. The V gene lost 0 bases and the J gene lost 1 base, with 6 bases spanning the gap. Germline V gives CDR1 MNHEY, CDR2 SVGAGI. In DNA form, the CDR3 reads TGTGCCAGCAGTTACTCAGGGGGTAACTATGGCTACACCTTC. It specifies CASSYSGGNYGYTF.

This clonotype was counted many times. The chain links TRBV6-5 to TRBJ1-4, with D maybe TRBD1 (6 bases). The germline CDR1 and CDR2 sequences are MNHEY and SVGAGI. The V end was cut by 3 bases, the J end by 4 bases, with 9 bases between. This CDR3 comprises 14 residues. Written as DNA, the CDR3 is TGTGCCAGCAGTTATGGACAGTTTAATGAAAAACTGTTTTTT. It is translated as CASSYGQFNEKLFF.

The V call is TRBV2, the J call TRBJ2-1, with D unresolved. V was clipped by 2 bases and J by 8 bases, with 7 bases between them. The CDR3 spans 12 residues. The V gene's germline CDR1 is SNHLY and CDR2 FYNNEI. CDR3 protein: CASSEHLYEQFF. CDR3 bases: TGTGCCAGCAGTGAACATTTGTATGAGCAGTTCTTC. Filled out from reference TRBV2 and TRBJ2-1, the complete variable domain reads EPEVTQTPSHQVTQMGQEVILRCVPISNHLYFYWYRQILGQKVEFLVSFYNNEISEKSEIFDDQFSVERPDGSNFTLKIRSTKLEDSAMYFCASSEHLYEQFFGPGTRLTVL.

This chain uses TRBV5-1 with TRBJ2-7, with D possibly matching TRBD2 (5 bases). Germline V gives CDR1 SGHRS, CDR2 YFSETQ. The CDR3 runs to 14 residues. V lost 7 bases and J 7 bases, leaving 21 bases between the germline ends. The CDR3 reads CASARSADRREQYF. For the CDR3, the DNA is TGCGCCAGCGCCCGGTCAGCCGATCGGAGGGAGCAGTACTTC.

This sequence joins TRBV20-1 and TRBJ2-3; 7 nucleotides agree with TRBD1. V was pared by 7 bases and J by 5 bases, with 6 bases of the junction left unmatched. CDR1 and CDR2 from the germline V gene are DFQATT and SNEGSKA (reference sequence). The CDR3 runs to 12 residues. The CDR3 is CSVPDREDTQYF. The CDR3 region has the DNA TGCAGTGTTCCTGACAGGGAAGATACGCAGTATTTT.

This clonotype was counted ten times or more. The rearrangement joins TRBV3-1 to TRBJ2-5; 7 bases are shared with TRBD1. Trimming cost V 7 bases and J 7 bases; bases outside gene matches: 9. Germline-derived CDR1 and CDR2 are LGHDT and YNNKEL (reference sequence). This CDR3 comprises 13 residues. The CDR3 region has the DNA TGTGCCAGCACTGACAGGGTCCCAGGGACCCAGTACTTC. It specifies CASTDRVPGTQYF.

Only a few counts were recorded for this clonotype. V gene TRBV27 combines with J gene TRBJ1-1; no clear D. Germline V gene sequence: CDR1 MNHEY, CDR2 SMNVEV (reference sequence). The CDR3 spans 13 residues. V was clipped by 6 bases and J by 11 bases, with 19 bases between them. In nucleotides, the CDR3 is TGTGCCAGCAGCCTAATCCGGGGTGGTGGTGCTTTCTTT. This gives the protein CASSLIRGGGAFF.

J is TRBJ2-7 and V is TRBV6-5; tentative D call: TRBD1 (6 bases). The V gene lost 2 bases and the J gene lost 4 bases, with 12 bases spanning the gap. The CDR3 totals 14 residues. Germline V lookup: CDR1 MNHEY, CDR2 SVGAGI. The CDR3 loop is CASSYRGSEYEQYF. CDR3 sequence (DNA): TGTGCCAGCAGTTACAGGGGGTCGGAGTACGAGCAGTACTTC.

This chain joins TRBV9 and TRBJ2-5; tentatively, D is TRBD2 (5 bases). CDR1 and CDR2 (germline): SGDLS, YYNGEE. The V gene lost 3 bases and the J gene lost 4 bases, with 19 bases spanning the gap. The CDR3 contains 16 residues. The CDR3 spells CASSASVARQGETQYF. The CDR3 nucleotides read TGTGCCAGCAGCGCATCCGTAGCGAGACAAGGAGAGACCCAGTACTTC.

CDR3 bases: TGCAGTGCCAGCGGACTAGCGGTGATCACAGATACGCAGTATTTT. Protein sequence: CSASGLAVITDTQYF. This rearrangement joins TRBV20-1 to TRBJ2-3; 10 bases fit TRBD2. CDR1 is DFQATT, CDR2 SNEGSKA, per germline (reference sequence). The V segment lost 6 bases and the J segment 2 bases; nucleotides outside the gene matches: 8. The CDR3 totals 15 residues.

The V gene is TRBV4-3, the J gene TRBJ2-1; D gene ambiguous. This CDR3 has 16 amino acids. The V gene lost 0 bases and the J gene lost 0 bases, with 9 bases spanning the gap. The germline V gene has CDR1 LGHNA and CDR2 YSLEER. CDR3 nucleotide sequence: TGCGCCAGCAGCCAAGATGTGACTCTCTCCTACAATGAGCAGTTCTTC. Translating it yields CASSQDVTLSYNEQFF.

The chain carries TRBV20-1 and TRBJ1-3, with TRBD1 as a possible D gene (5 bases). V lost 6 bases to trimming and J lost 0 bases, with 9 bases between them. Looked up from germline, CDR1 is DFQATT and CDR2 is SNEGSKA (reference sequence). There are 13 residues in the CDR3. CDR3 sequence reads: CSAVGGSGNTIYF. The CDR3 DNA reads as TGCAGTGCCGTTGGGGGCTCTGGAAACACCATATATTTT.

V usage is TRBV29-1 and J usage is TRBJ2-5; 7 bases fit TRBD2. The CDR3 consists of 11 residues. Germline values: CDR1 SQVTM, CDR2 ANQGSEA. V shed 8 bases, J shed 5 bases, and the junction held 5 bases outside the gene matches. The CDR3 sequence: CSSGGGETQYF. Written as DNA, the CDR3 is TGCAGCTCCGGGGGAGGGGAGACCCAGTACTTC.

The V call is TRBV23-1, the J call TRBJ2-6, with 7 bases matching TRBD1. TRBV23-1 is an ORF for which the function is uncertain. Unmatched junction bases numbered 17, after V lost 0 bases and J lost 0 bases. This CDR3 has 22 amino acids. The CDR3 spells CASSQSIPPSGGEPSGANVLTF. CDR3 sequence (DNA): TGCGCCAGCAGTCAATCGATTCCGCCTTCAGGGGGTGAACCCTCTGGGGCCAACGTCCTGACTTTC.

This clonotype came up many times. The chain joins TRBV29-1 to TRBJ2-1; 9 bases line up with TRBD2. Germline V gene lookup returns CDR1 SQVTM and CDR2 ANQGSEA. This CDR3 has 15 residues. V lost 0 bases, J lost 6 bases, and 6 bases stayed unmatched. This CDR3 reads CSVEDRSGRSNEQFF. CDR3 coding DNA: TGCAGCGTTGAAGATCGTAGCGGGAGAAGCAATGAGCAGTTCTTC.